The 8 T cell receptor beta chains reported below all come from one sample, sequenced in a study of T-cell memory formation after mild COVID-19. One entry per CDR3 protein results from TCRdb running MiXCR on the 5' RACE reads. The table has some 320,000 distinct CDR3 sequences, roughly 15% seen once; the top ten hold about 20%. Sequencing input: PBMCs or a T cell subset sorted from them (not recorded which). The receptor source for this set is a man between 18 and 35 years old who had mild COVID-19 (a few samples of this study predate the infection). Cell type and time point are not known.

V and J are TRBV7-3 and TRBJ2-1; 8 nucleotides agree with TRBD1. Germline assignment: CDR1 SGHTA and CDR2 FQGTGA. This CDR3 region has 13 residues. The V segment lost 3 bases and the J segment 5 bases; nucleotides outside the gene matches: 0. CDR3 nucleotide sequence: TGTGCCAGCAGCTTGGACAGGGACAATGAGCAGTTCTTC. Protein product: CASSLDRDNEQFF.

The rearrangement joins TRBV20-1 to TRBJ1-2; D is perhaps TRBD1 (6 bases). Between the trimmed V and J ends, which lost 0 bases and 6 bases, there was a span of 17 bases. CDR1 DFQATT and CDR2 SNEGSKA come from the germline V gene (reference sequence). The CDR3 is made up of 15 amino acids. DNA of the CDR3: TGCAGTGCTAGAGATCTTAAGGGTGCAGGGGATGGCTACACCTTC. Protein sequence: CSARDLKGAGDGYTF.

V usage is TRBV7-9 and J usage is TRBJ2-1; TRBD2 is a possible D gene (5 bases). Germline CDR1 SEHNR, CDR2 FQNEAQ (reference sequence). V was trimmed by 4 bases and J by 2 bases, leaving 15 bases between them. The CDR3 has 16 residues. CDR3 loop: CASSSSGGRTYNEQFF. The DNA of the CDR3 is TGTGCCAGCAGCTCAAGCGGCGGCCGAACCTACAATGAGCAGTTCTTC.

The J gene is TRBJ1-1, the V gene TRBV27; 9 bases agree with TRBD1. The trim removed 5 bases at V and 4 bases at J, leaving 11 bases unmatched. This CDR3 has 16 residues. CDR1 is MNHEY and CDR2 is SMNVEV in the germline V gene (reference sequence). The CDR3 reads CASSAYTGGASTEAFF. CDR3 coding DNA: TGTGCCAGCAGTGCTTACACAGGGGGCGCGAGCACTGAAGCTTTCTTT.

A few counts support this clonotype. V usage is TRBV7-9 and J usage is TRBJ2-3; D may be TRBD1 or TRBD2 (5 bases each). The V gene lost 3 bases and the J gene lost 10 bases, with 14 bases spanning the gap. The CDR3 has 13 residues. CDR1 and CDR2 (germline): SEHNR, FQNEAQ (reference sequence). In nucleotides, the CDR3 is TGTGCCAGCAGCTTGGTAATGGGGGAGTCGCAGTATTTT. Amino acids: CASSLVMGESQYF.

This clonotype was detected only a few times. This chain joins TRBV20-1 and TRBJ2-7; D is ambiguous. The V end was cut by 3 bases, the J end by 3 bases, with 9 bases between. There are 12 residues in the CDR3. Germline V gives CDR1 DFQATT, CDR2 SNEGSKA (reference sequence). CDR3 bases: TGCAGTGCTAGCGGCGGTCTCTACGAGCAGTACGTC. Amino acids: CSASGGLYEQYV.

The chain has TRBV11-2 and TRBJ1-1; no clear D gene. Germline V lookup: CDR1 SGHAT, CDR2 FQNNGV. Trimming took 5 bases from V and 10 from J, leaving 5 bases between them. The CDR3 runs 9 residues. CDR3 DNA: TGTGCCAGCAGCCCCGGAGCTTTCTTT. This sequence encodes CASSPGAFF. The entire variable domain, with the rest obtained from reference TRBV11-2 and TRBJ1-1, is as follows: EAGVAQSPRYKIIEKRQSVAFWCNPISGHATLYWYQQILGQGPKLLIQFQNNGVVDDSQLPKDRFSAERLKGVDSTLKIQPAKLEDSAVYLCASSPGAFFGQGTRLTVV.

The rearrangement links TRBV6-6 to TRBJ1-6, with 7 nucleotides matching TRBD1. CDR3 length: 14 amino acids. V gave up 7 bases and J gave up 8 bases; unmatched junction bases: 8. Germline CDR1 and CDR2: MNHNY and SVGAGI (reference sequence). The CDR3 DNA follows: TGTGCCAGCAACCCGGACAGGCGAGATTCACCCCTCCACTTT. Translating it yields CASNPDRRDSPLHF.